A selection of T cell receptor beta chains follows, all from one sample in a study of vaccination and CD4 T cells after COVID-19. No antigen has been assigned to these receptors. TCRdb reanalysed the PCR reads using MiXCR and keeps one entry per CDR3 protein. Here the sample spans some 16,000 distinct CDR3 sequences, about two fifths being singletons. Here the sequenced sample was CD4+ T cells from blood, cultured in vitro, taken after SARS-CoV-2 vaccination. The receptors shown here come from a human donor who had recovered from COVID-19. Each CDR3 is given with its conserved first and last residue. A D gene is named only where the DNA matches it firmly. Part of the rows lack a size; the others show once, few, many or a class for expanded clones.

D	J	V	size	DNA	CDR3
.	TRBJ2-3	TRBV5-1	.	TGCGCCAGCAGCTTGGCCGGGGGCGGGAGTTTCCCCGATACGCAGTATTTT	CASSLAGGGSFPDTQYF
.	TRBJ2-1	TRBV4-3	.	TGCGCCAGCAGCCAAGAGGGAAGGGCTCGATACAATGAGCAGTTCTTC	CASSQEGRARYNEQFF
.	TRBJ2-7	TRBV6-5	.	TGTGCCAGCAGTTACCGACTAAGCGTAGGCGAGCAGTACTTC	CASSYRLSVGEQYF
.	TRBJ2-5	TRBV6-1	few	TGTGCCAGCAGTCGCACCCTGTACCAAGAGACCCAGTACTTC	CASSRTLYQETQYF
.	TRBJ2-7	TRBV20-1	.	TGCAGTGCTAACTCCTTCCCCACCTACGAGCAGTACTTC	CSANSFPTYEQYF
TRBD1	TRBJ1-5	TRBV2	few	TGTGCCAGCAGCGCGGAAGGGACAGGGAGCAATCAGCCCCAGCATTTT	CASSAEGTGSNQPQHF
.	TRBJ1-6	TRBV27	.	TGTGCCAGCATGGACTCCTATAATTCACCCCTCCACTTT	CASMDSYNSPLHF
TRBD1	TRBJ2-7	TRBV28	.	TGTGCCAGCAGCCCGACTGCGGGACAGGGCCTCGAGCAGTACTTC	CASSPTAGQGLEQYF
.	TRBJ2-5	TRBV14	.	TGTGCCAGCAGCCAACGGACAGTCACAGAGACCCAGTACTTC	CASSQRTVTETQYF
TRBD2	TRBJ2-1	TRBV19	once	TGTGCCAGTAGTATGTCTCTACTAGCGGGAGAGGATAATGAGCAGTTCTTC	CASSMSLLAGEDNEQFF
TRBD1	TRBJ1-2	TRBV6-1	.	TGTGCCAGTGAGACAGGGCCTACCTATGGCTACACCTTC	CASETGPTYGYTF
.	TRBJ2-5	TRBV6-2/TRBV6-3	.	TGTGCCAGCAGTTGGACACAAGAGACCCAGTACTTC	CASSWTQETQYF
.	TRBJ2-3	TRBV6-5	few	TGTGCCAGCAGTTACTCGGGCGGGGCTCGTAGCACAGATACGCAGTATTTT	CASSYSGGARSTDTQYF
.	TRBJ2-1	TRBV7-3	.	TGTGCCAGCAGCTTAATGGGGCCGGGAGCGTCTGATGAGCAGTTCTTC	CASSLMGPGASDEQFF
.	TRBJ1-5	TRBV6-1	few	TGTGCCAGCAGTATAAGTTCGGGTCAGCCCCAGCATTTT	CASSISSGQPQHF
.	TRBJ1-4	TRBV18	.	TGTGCCAGCTCACCACCGAGTGTTAATGAAAAACTGTTTTTT	CASSPPSVNEKLFF
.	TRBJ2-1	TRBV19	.	TGTGCCAGTACCAAGTCACCCAGCTACAATGAGCAGTTCTTC	CASTKSPSYNEQFF
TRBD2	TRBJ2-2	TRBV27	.	TGTGCCAGCAGTACCCGACTAGCGGGGGCCGGGGAGCTGTTTTTT	CASSTRLAGAGELFF
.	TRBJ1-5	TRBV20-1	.	TGCAGTGCTAGTTCCCTAAATCAGCCCCAGCATTTT	CSASSLNQPQHF
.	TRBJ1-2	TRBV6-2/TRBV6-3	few	TGTGCCAGCAGTTACGAGAGAGTCTATGGCTACACCTTC	CASSYERVYGYTF
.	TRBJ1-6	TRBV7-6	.	TGTGCCAGCAGCTTAGCGGCAGGGACGGGTTCACCCCTCCACTTT	CASSLAAGTGSPLHF
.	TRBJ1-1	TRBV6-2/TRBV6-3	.	TGTGCCAGCAGTCTACGGGGGGGGGGACACCAGAACACTGAAGCTTTCTTT	CASSLRGGGHQNTEAFF
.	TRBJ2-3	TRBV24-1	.	TGTGCCACCAGTGATGCGGGGACAGCCCGAGCCACAGATACGCAGTATTTT	CATSDAGTARATDTQYF
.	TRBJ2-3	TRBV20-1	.	TGCAGTGCTAGAGGGTTGGGCGGGAAAACAGATACGCAGTATTTT	CSARGLGGKTDTQYF
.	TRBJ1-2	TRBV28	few	TGTGCCAGCACCCTCGAGGGGGGGAGAGGCTACACCTTC	CASTLEGGRGYTF
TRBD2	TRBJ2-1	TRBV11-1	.	TGTGCCAGCAGCTTCCGACTAGCGGGGGGTGTGGAGCAGTTCTTC	CASSFRLAGGVEQFF
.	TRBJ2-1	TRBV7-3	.	TGTGCCAGCAGCTCCGCCTCCCTTAGTGTTGAGCAGTTCTTC	CASSSASLSVEQFF
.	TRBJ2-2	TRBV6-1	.	TGTGCCAGCGGACATTCGAACACCGGGGAGCTGTTTTTT	CASGHSNTGELFF
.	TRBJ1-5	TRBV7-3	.	TGTGCCAGCAGCTTAACGTCGGCAAGCAATCAGCCCCAGCATTTT	CASSLTSASNQPQHF
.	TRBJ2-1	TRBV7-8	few	TGTGCCAGCAGCTTCCGACTAGGGAGGTACAATGAGCAGTTCTTC	CASSFRLGRYNEQFF
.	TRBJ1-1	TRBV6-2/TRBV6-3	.	TGTGCCAGCAGACAAATAAGGGTCACTGAAGCTTTCTTT	CASRQIRVTEAFF
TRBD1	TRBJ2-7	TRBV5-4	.	TGTGCCAGCAGCGACAGGGGCAGGGAGGCCTACGAGCAGTACTTC	CASSDRGREAYEQYF
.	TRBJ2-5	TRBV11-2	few	TGTGCCAGCAGGGAGCTGGAGACCCAGTACTTC	CASRELETQYF
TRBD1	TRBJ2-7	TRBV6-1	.	TGTGCCAGCAGTGTTTTGACAGGGGGCCTTTACGAGCAGTACTTC	CASSVLTGGLYEQYF
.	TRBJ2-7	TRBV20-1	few	TGCAGTGCTAGAGATGGCCTACTACGCGAGCAGTACTTC	CSARDGLLREQYF
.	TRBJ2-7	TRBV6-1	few	TGTGCCAGCACCAGTATAGTGAGCTCCTACGAGCAGTACTTC	CASTSIVSSYEQYF
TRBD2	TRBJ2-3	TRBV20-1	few	TGCAGTGCGGGGGGACTAGCGCCACTGGGCACAGATACGCAGTATTTT	CSAGGLAPLGTDTQYF
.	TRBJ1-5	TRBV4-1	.	TGCGCCAGCAGCCAGTCAGGGTTGGGTAATCAGCCCCAGCATTTT	CASSQSGLGNQPQHF
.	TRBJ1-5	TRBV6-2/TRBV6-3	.	TGTGCCAGCAGTCGCGCGGGACGGAGAGATCAGCCCCAGCATTTT	CASSRAGRRDQPQHF
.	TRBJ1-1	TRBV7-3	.	TGTGCCAGCAGCGCATCCAGGGACACTGAAGCTTTCTTT	CASSASRDTEAFF
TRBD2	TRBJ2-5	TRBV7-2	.	TGTGCCAGCAGCTCAACTAGCGGGAGGGCCTGGGAGACCCAGTACTTC	CASSSTSGRAWETQYF
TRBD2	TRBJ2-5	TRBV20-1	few	TGCAGTGCTCCTAGCGGGGTAGACCAAGAGACCCAGTACTTC	CSAPSGVDQETQYF
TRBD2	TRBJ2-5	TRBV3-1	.	TGTGCCAGCAGCCAAGGGACTAGCGGACTTGGGGAGACCCAGTACTTC	CASSQGTSGLGETQYF